These T cell receptor beta chains were read from a single sample in a study of blood T cells in healthy people across ages. In TCRdb, the 5' RACE reads were re-called with MiXCR into one record per CDR3 protein. The sample lists some 900,000 distinct CDR3 sequences, 29% occurring once. The source material was blood. The receptors here all came from a woman aged 80 or over in good health. Both conserved end residues are part of each CDR3. A D gene is named only where the DNA matches it firmly. For some rows the clone size is stated as once, few or many, or as a class when expanded; others skip it.

d_gene | j_gene | abundance | v_gene | CDR3nt | CDR3aa
TRBD1 | TRBJ1-5 | . | TRBV15 | TGTGCCACCAGCAGACAGGGGGCGCGAAGTCAGCCCCAGCATTTT | CATSRQGARSQPQHF
. | TRBJ2-1 | many | TRBV12-3/TRBV12-4 | TGTGCCAGCAGTGCGTCCAGGGGATGGTACAATGAGCAGTTCTTC | CASSASRGWYNEQFF
TRBD1 | TRBJ2-1 | many | TRBV11-2 | TGTGCCAGCAGCTTATTGTCGGGACAGGGCATGAATGAGCAGTTCTTC | CASSLLSGQGMNEQFF
TRBD1 | TRBJ1-2 | many | TRBV6-6 | TGTGCCAGCACCGCGACAGGGATCGATGGCTACACCTTC | CASTATGIDGYTF
. | TRBJ1-5 | . | TRBV7-2 | TGTGCCAGCAGCTCAACTAACAGGGTGGGTCAGCCCCAGCATTTT | CASSSTNRVGQPQHF
. | TRBJ2-7 | many | TRBV2 | TGTGCCAGCAGTGAGCACGGCTCCTACGAGCAGTACTTC | CASSEHGSYEQYF
TRBD1 | TRBJ2-4 | many | TRBV20-1 | TGCAGTGCTAGAGATACGGGGACAGGGCGGAGCATTCAGTACTTC | CSARDTGTGRSIQYF
TRBD1 | TRBJ2-7 | many | TRBV20-1 | TGCAGTGCTAGAGATAACTCCGGGACAGGGGGCTACGAGCAGTACTTC | CSARDNSGTGGYEQYF
. | TRBJ2-1 | . | TRBV19 | TGTGCCAGTAGTATAGGGGGCCCCCCTGAGCAGTTCTTC | CASSIGGPPEQFF
TRBD1 | TRBJ2-3 | many | TRBV7-9 | TGTGCCAGCAGCTCCGGACAGGGGGCAACAGATACGCAGTATTTT | CASSSGQGATDTQYF
. | TRBJ1-4 | . | TRBV5-1 | TGCGCCAGCAGCTTGAATCAGGGGACGGGTGAAAAACTGTTTTTT | CASSLNQGTGEKLFF
. | TRBJ1-1 | few | TRBV7-2 | TGTGCCAGCAGCTTAGTCTTCGGAGGAGGAAACACTGAAGCTTTCTTT | CASSLVFGGGNTEAFF
. | TRBJ1-1 | few | TRBV29-1 | TGCAGCGTTGTCTGGGGATCAAAGACTGAAGCTTTCTTT | CSVVWGSKTEAFF
TRBD2 | TRBJ2-3 | few | TRBV27 | TGTGCCAGCAGTCAATCGGGGGGGTTAGATACGCAGTATTTT | CASSQSGGLDTQYF
TRBD1 | TRBJ1-1 | many | TRBV7-9 | TGTGCCAGCAGTCCGGGACAGGGGGCCACTGAAGCTTTCTTT | CASSPGQGATEAFF
TRBD1 | TRBJ2-3 | many | TRBV2 | TGTGCCAGCAGTATACAGGGGACAGATACGCAGTATTTT | CASSIQGTDTQYF
. | TRBJ2-2 | many | TRBV5-1 | TGCGCCAGCAGCCCGATAAATTCAAACACCGGGGAGCTGTTTTTT | CASSPINSNTGELFF
TRBD2 | TRBJ2-5 | many | TRBV6-2/TRBV6-3 | TGTGCCAGCACCTCGCGGGGGGGCCTTCAAGAGACCCAGTACTTC | CASTSRGGLQETQYF
. | TRBJ1-1 | . | TRBV3-1 | TGTGCCAGCAGCCCACAGAGGGGACTCACTGAAGCTTTCTTT | CASSPQRGLTEAFF
. | TRBJ1-6 | . | TRBV11-2 | TGTGCCAGCAGCTTAGGCAGGGTTTCACCCCTCCACTTT | CASSLGRVSPLHF
TRBD1 | TRBJ2-7 | . | TRBV3-1 | TGTGCCAGCAGCCTCGTGGACAGGGTTGTGGACAATGAGCAGTACTTC | CASSLVDRVVDNEQYF
TRBD2 | TRBJ2-5 | . | TRBV20-1 | TGCAGTGCTAGAGAGGAGGTAGCGGGGGGACGGGAGACCCAGTACTTC | CSAREEVAGGRETQYF
. | TRBJ2-1 | . | TRBV7-2 | TGTGCCAGCAGCTTGTCCGGTGGGGGCTCCTACAATGAGCAGTTCTTC | CASSLSGGGSYNEQFF
. | TRBJ1-2 | many | TRBV3-1 | TGTGCCAGCAGCCAAGATACAGGGTACTATGGCTACACCTTC | CASSQDTGYYGYTF
. | TRBJ2-5 | . | TRBV11-2 | TGTGCCAGCAGCTTAGGGGGTGGCAGGGACCAAGAGACCCAGTACTTC | CASSLGGGRDQETQYF
. | TRBJ1-1 | many | TRBV10-3 | TGTGCCATCAGGGGTGGAGGCACTGAAGCTTTCTTT | CAIRGGGTEAFF
. | TRBJ1-6 | many | TRBV20-1 | TGCAGTGCGGGAACAGGAAATTCACCCCTCCACTTT | CSAGTGNSPLHF
. | TRBJ2-1 | many | TRBV20-1 | TGCAGTGCTCTTCCGGACTCCTCCTACAATGAGCAGTTCTTC | CSALPDSSYNEQFF
. | TRBJ2-1 | . | TRBV12-3/TRBV12-4 | TGTGCCAGCAGACAAATCCGGACAGACAATGAGCAGTTCTTC | CASRQIRTDNEQFF
TRBD1 | TRBJ1-6 | many | TRBV3-1 | TGTGCCAGCAGCCAAGACGGGACAGGGGGTCGACCCCTCCACTTT | CASSQDGTGGRPLHF
. | TRBJ2-5 | many | TRBV11-2 | TGTGCCAGCAGCCTAGCTTTTGAGACCCAGTACTTC | CASSLAFETQYF
TRBD1 | TRBJ2-1 | many | TRBV7-2 | TGTGCCAGCAGCTTCGACAGGGCAACCTACAATGAGCAGTTCTTC | CASSFDRATYNEQFF
TRBD1 | TRBJ2-7 | many | TRBV6-5 | TGTGCCAGCAGTTCCGACAGGGTAGCCTACGAGCAGTACTTC | CASSSDRVAYEQYF
. | TRBJ2-7 | many | TRBV6-2/TRBV6-3 | TGTGCCAGCAGCCGACAAGAAGGCCGGTACGAGCAGTACTTC | CASSRQEGRYEQYF
TRBD2 | TRBJ2-5 | many | TRBV18 | TGTGCCAGCTCACCTACATGGAGCGGGGCCGGGGAGACCCAGTACTTC | CASSPTWSGAGETQYF
TRBD2 | TRBJ2-1 | . | TRBV7-2 | TGTGCCAGCAGCGGTACGGGACTAGCGGGACGTCCCTACAATGAGCAGTTCTTC | CASSGTGLAGRPYNEQFF
TRBD1 | TRBJ2-4 | few | TRBV5-1 | TGCGCCAGCAGCCAAGGACAGGGCCCTCCCTACGAGCAGTACTTT | CASSQGQGPPYEQYF
TRBD1 | TRBJ1-1 | few | TRBV5-1 | TGCGCCAGCACCCCAGGACAGGCCCTCGGGGGTGAAGCTTTCTTT | CASTPGQALGGEAFF
TRBD1 | TRBJ2-1 | few | TRBV7-2 | TGTGCCGGCAGCCTAGGACAGGGGGGCGCCTACGAGCAGTTCTTC | CAGSLGQGGAYEQFF
. | TRBJ2-2 | . | TRBV9 | TGTGCCAGCAGCCCCCAGACAGCCCACACCGGGGAGCTGTTTTTT | CASSPQTAHTGELFF
. | TRBJ2-7 | many | TRBV4-1 | TGCGCCAGCAGCCGGGCCCGGGGGCCCTACGAGCAGTACTTC | CASSRARGPYEQYF